This T cell receptor beta chain was retrieved from a study of T cell responses to AZD1222 COVID-19 vaccine. Across the study: Combined were second doses at about 4 or about 12 weeks. Study results and limitations: Mapped onto spike, vaccine-associated CD4 TCRs spanned it and were dominant at 160-218 and 743-854. Close to half of all spike-specific TCRs reportedly target regions of the variants that are unmutated. Increased Spike-specific TCR breadth and depth were observed after two AZD1222 doses.

As concerns this clone: The antigen remains unidentified.

CDR1 and CDR2 (germline): SGHNT, YYREEE (reference sequence). V trimming: 4 bases; J trimming: 7 bases; junction bases outside the gene matches: 11. The CDR3 runs 15 residues. TCRdb's table, derived via immunoSEQ multiplex PCR, lists solely in-frame clones and lacks some. This table holds roughly 200,000 clones, roughly 92% found once. This chain links TRBV5-4 with TRBJ1-1; 9 nucleotides agree with TRBD1. This sequence originates from an adult in good health. Sequenced here: peripheral blood, sampled on day 0 of AZD1222 vaccination. CDR3 sequence: CASSTRDRVRGEAFF. The CDR3 bases are TGTGCCAGCAGCACCAGGGACAGGGTGAGAGGTGAAGCTTTCTTT.